This TCR beta chain came from a study of early T cells in non-severe SARS-CoV-2 infection. The wider study: The chains were unpaired, and the sequenced material was bulk RNA from unsorted whole blood. The study's findings and limits: VDJdb matches were skewed toward anti-spike CD8 T cell responses.

Individual cDNA molecules were tagged with unique molecular identifiers. TCRdb re-analysed the 5' RACE reads in MiXCR, keeping a single row per CDR3 protein. The sample shows 55,000 to 65,000 distinct CDR3 sequences, about 8.9% of them seen only once. The CDR3 contains 14 residues. Trimming removed 1 base from V and 6 bases from J, with 12 bases in between. In this sample, this clonotype turned up a few times. Its antigen is not identified. The specimen was whole blood. The rearrangement uses TRBV12-3 or TRBV12-4 and TRBJ1-2, with D perhaps TRBD1 (6 bases). This clonotype was obtained from an adult who was a healthcare worker with PCR-confirmed SARS-CoV-2 infection or an uninfected control (not recorded which). The CDR3 is CASSLVPGTHGYTF. In DNA form, the CDR3 reads TGTGCCAGCAGTTTAGTACCAGGGACACATGGCTACACCTTC.